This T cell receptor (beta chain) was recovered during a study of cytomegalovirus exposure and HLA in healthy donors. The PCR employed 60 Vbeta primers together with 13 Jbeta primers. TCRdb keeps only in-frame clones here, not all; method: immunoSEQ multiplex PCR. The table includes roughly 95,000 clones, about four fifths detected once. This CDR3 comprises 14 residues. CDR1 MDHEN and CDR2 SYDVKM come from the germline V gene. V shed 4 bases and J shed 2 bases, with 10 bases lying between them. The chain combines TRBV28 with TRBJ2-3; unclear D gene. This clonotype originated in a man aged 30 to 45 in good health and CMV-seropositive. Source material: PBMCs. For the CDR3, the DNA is TGTGCCAGCAGTTACCTGGGCAACACAGATACGCAGTATTTT. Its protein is CASSYLGNTDTQYF.